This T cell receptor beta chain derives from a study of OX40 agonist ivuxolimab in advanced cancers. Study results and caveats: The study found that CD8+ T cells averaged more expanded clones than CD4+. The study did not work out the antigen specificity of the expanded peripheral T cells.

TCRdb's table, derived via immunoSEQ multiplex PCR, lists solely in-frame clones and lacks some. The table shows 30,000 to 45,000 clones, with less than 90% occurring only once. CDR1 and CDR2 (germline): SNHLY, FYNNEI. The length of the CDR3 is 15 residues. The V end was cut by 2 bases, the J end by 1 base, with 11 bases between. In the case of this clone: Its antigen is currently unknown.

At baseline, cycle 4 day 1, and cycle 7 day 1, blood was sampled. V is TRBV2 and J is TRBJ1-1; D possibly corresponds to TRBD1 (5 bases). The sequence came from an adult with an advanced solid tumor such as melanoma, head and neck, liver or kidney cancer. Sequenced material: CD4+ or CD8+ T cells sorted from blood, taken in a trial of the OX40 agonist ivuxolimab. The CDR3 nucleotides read TGTGCCAGCAGTGAAAACCTGGGGGGGAACACTGAAGCTTTCTTT. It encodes CASSENLGGNTEAFF.